The sequence of this T cell receptor (beta chain) was determined in a study of blood T cell repertoires in COVID-19. Study background: COVID-19 samples collected from the United States, Italy and Spain covered acute and convalescent phases. Sources were T cells, B-cell-depleted T cells, or PBMCs; the material itself was cDNA or gDNA.

Trimming at V came to 3 bases and at J to 7 bases, leaving 6 bases not matched to a gene. The CDR3 covers 15 residues. CDR1 is LNHDA and CDR2 is SQIVND in the germline V gene (reference sequence). Original handling: Amplifying reference gene primers gave estimates of nucleated cell counts. Here immunoSEQ multiplex PCR was the method, and the copy in TCRdb shows in-frame clones only, minus some. D and trimming come from the DNA, and the V and J calls and clone size come from that table. The sample lists about 98,000 clones; about 81% were seen once. Only a few counts were recorded for this clone. The material sequenced was peripheral blood. V gene TRBV19 combines with J gene TRBJ2-1, with TRBD2 matching over 10 bases. This TCR derives from a man aged 70 or older with acute or convalescent COVID-19. For the CDR3, the DNA is TGTGCCAGTAGTATTTCTAGCGGGAGTTGGAATGAGCAGTTCTTC. Translation: CASSISSGSWNEQFF.